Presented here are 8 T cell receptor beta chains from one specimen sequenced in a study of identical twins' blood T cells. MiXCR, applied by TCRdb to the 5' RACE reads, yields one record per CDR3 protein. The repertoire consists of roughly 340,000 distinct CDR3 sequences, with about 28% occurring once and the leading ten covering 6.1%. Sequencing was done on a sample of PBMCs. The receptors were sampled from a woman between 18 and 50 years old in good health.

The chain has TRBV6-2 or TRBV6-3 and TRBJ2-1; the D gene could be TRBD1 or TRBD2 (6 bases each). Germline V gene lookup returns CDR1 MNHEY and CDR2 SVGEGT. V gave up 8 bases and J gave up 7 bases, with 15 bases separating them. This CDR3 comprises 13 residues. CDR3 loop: CASQVGGSNEQFF. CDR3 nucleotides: TGTGCCAGCCAAGTGGGGGGCTCAAATGAGCAGTTCTTC.

Here the CDR3 DNA reads TGTGCCACGAGGAGGGACACGGGTTCCGAGCAGTACTTC. The encoded protein is CATRRDTGSEQYF. The rearrangement links TRBV10-3 to TRBJ2-7; D might be TRBD1 or TRBD2, each matching 6 bases. This CDR3 has 13 amino acids. CDR1 and CDR2 (germline): ENHRY, SYGVKD. V dropped 10 bases and J dropped 6 bases, with 19 bases sitting between them.

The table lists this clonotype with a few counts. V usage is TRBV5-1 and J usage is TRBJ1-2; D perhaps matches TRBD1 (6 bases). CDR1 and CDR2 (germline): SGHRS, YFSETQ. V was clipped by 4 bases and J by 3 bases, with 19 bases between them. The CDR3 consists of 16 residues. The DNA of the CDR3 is TGCGCCAGCAGCCCTAAGGACATCTCAGGGGACTATGGCTACACCTTC. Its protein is CASSPKDISGDYGYTF.

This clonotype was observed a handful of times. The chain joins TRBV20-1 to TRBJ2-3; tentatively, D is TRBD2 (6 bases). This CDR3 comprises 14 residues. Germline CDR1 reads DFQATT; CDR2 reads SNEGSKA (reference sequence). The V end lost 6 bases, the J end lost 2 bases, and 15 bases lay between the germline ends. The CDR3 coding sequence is TGCAGTGCCCTTGTCGGGGGTGACACAGATACGCAGTATTTT. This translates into CSALVGGDTDTQYF.

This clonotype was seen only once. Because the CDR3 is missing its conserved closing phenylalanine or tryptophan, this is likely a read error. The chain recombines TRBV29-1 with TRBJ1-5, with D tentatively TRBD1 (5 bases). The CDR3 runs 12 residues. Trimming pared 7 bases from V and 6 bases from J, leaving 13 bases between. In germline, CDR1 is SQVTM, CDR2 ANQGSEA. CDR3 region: CSAAWGSQPQHL. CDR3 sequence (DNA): TGCAGCGCCGCATGGGGCAGTCAGCCCCAGCATTTG.

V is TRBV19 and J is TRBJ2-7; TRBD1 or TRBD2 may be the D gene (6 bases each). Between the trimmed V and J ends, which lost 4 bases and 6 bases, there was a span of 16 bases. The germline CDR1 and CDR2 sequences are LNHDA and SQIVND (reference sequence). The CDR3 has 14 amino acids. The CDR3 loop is CASSTEGGSSEQYF. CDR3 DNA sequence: TGTGCCAGTAGTACCGAGGGGGGTTCGTCCGAGCAGTACTTC.

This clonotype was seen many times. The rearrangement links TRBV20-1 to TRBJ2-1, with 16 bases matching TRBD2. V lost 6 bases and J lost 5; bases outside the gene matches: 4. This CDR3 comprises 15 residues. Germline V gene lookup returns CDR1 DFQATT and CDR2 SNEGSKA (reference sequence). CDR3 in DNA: TGCAGTGCAGGGACTAGCGGGAGGGCCGACAATGAGCAGTTCTTC. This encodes CSAGTSGRADNEQFF.

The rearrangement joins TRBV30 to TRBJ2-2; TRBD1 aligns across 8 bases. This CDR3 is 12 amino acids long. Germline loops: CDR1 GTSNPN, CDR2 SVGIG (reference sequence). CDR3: CATGQGLGELFF. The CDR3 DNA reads TGTGCTACCGGACAGGGTTTGGGGGAGCTGTTTTTT.